This T cell receptor beta chain stems from a study of blood T cell repertoires in COVID-19. Here immunoSEQ multiplex PCR was the method, and the copy in TCRdb shows in-frame clones only, minus some. The sample yields 290,000 or so clones, around nine tenths seen once. Germline V lookup: CDR1 SGHAT, CDR2 FQNNGV. CDR3 length: 18 amino acids. Losses at the gene ends were 4 bases for V and 3 bases for J; bases not matched to a gene: 11. The TCR comes from a woman in her twenties or thirties who had recovered from COVID-19. Sequenced material: PBMCs or T cells enriched from blood (not recorded which). The rearrangement links TRBV11-2 to TRBJ2-1; 11 bases are shared with TRBD2. CDR3 DNA: TGTGCCAGCAGCTCGACTAGCGGGATCCACCCCCTCTACAATGAGCAGTTCTTC. Translation gives CASSSTSGIHPLYNEQFF.